This T cell receptor beta chain was identified during a study of cytomegalovirus exposure and HLA in healthy donors. Study-wide background: It was reported in a later analysis that the same platform had been used for the 120 or so validation repertoires as for the roughly 670 first-cohort repertoires.

Libraries were prepared by immunoSEQ multiplex PCR; TCRdb keeps only in-frame clonotypes and omits some of them. The sample yields 220,000 or so clones, approximately 87% seen once. In germline, CDR1 is SGHRS, CDR2 YFSETQ. This CDR3 is 15 amino acids long. V was cut by 4 bases and J by 3 bases, with 13 bases left in between. V usage is TRBV5-1 and J usage is TRBJ1-4; perhaps TRBD1 as D (5 bases). The sequenced sample was PBMCs. The clonotype originates from a woman younger than 35 in good health and CMV-seronegative. The CDR3 coding sequence is TGCGCCAGCAGCCCTAACAGGAGGGCTAATGAAAAACTGTTTTTT. Protein: CASSPNRRANEKLFF. Combining the CDR3 with reference TRBV5-1 and TRBJ1-4 gives the whole variable domain KAGVTQTPRYLIKTRGQQVTLSCSPISGHRSVSWYQQTPGQGLQFLFEYFSETQRNKGNFPGRFSGRQFSNSRSEMNVSTLELGDSALYLCASSPNRRANEKLFFGSGTQLSVL.